Listed below are T cell receptor beta chains from one sample, sequenced in a study of blood T cell repertoires in COVID-19. Sequencing used immunoSEQ multiplex PCR; TCRdb keeps in-frame clones, though not all of them. The sample gives about 190,000 clones, roughly nine tenths of which show up once; around 6.6% is in the top ten. The specimen was peripheral blood. Receptor source: a man in his forties or fifties with acute or convalescent COVID-19. CDR3s include the opening cysteine and the closing phenylalanine or tryptophan. Each record gives: J gene, D gene, CDR3 length, V gene, clone size, CDR3 DNA, CDR3 protein. D genes are given only for firm matches. A clone size is listed for some rows: how often the clone was seen (once, few, many), or a class if it is expanded.

J gene: TRBJ2-5
D gene: .
CDR3 length: 12
V gene: TRBV5-4
clone size: .
CDR3 DNA: TGTGCCAGCAGCCAGGAGGGAGAGACCCAGTACTTC
CDR3 protein: CASSQEGETQYF

J gene: TRBJ2-1
D gene: .
CDR3 length: 14
V gene: TRBV11-2
clone size: .
CDR3 DNA: TGTGCCAGCAGCTACGTAGGGGCCTACAATGAGCAGTTCTTC
CDR3 protein: CASSYVGAYNEQFF

J gene: TRBJ1-1
D gene: TRBD1
CDR3 length: 15
V gene: TRBV5-4
clone size: .
CDR3 DNA: TGTGCCAGCAGACCTAGACAGGGGGGAAGGACTGAAGCTTTCTTT
CDR3 protein: CASRPRQGGRTEAFF

J gene: TRBJ2-1
D gene: .
CDR3 length: 16
V gene: TRBV28
clone size: .
CDR3 DNA: TGTGCCAGCAGTTTAGCGGGGGCCGCCTCCTACAATGAGCAGTTCTTC
CDR3 protein: CASSLAGAASYNEQFF

J gene: TRBJ2-7
D gene: TRBD1
CDR3 length: 14
V gene: TRBV13
clone size: .
CDR3 DNA: TGTGCCAGCACCTTGGGACAGGGGTCCTACGAGCAGTACTTC
CDR3 protein: CASTLGQGSYEQYF

J gene: TRBJ2-7
D gene: TRBD1
CDR3 length: 14
V gene: TRBV27
clone size: .
CDR3 DNA: TGTGCCAGCAGTTTGCGACAGGGAACCTACGAGCAGTACTTC
CDR3 protein: CASSLRQGTYEQYF

J gene: TRBJ2-7
D gene: .
CDR3 length: 14
V gene: TRBV6-6
clone size: few
CDR3 DNA: TGTGCCAGCAGTGACACGATACCTGACTACGAGCAGTACTTC
CDR3 protein: CASSDTIPDYEQYF

J gene: TRBJ2-1
D gene: TRBD2
CDR3 length: 16
V gene: TRBV7-9
clone size: .
CDR3 DNA: TGTGCCAGCAGCCCCACTCGACTAGCGAGTAACAATGAGCAGTTCTTC
CDR3 protein: CASSPTRLASNNEQFF

J gene: TRBJ2-5
D gene: TRBD2
CDR3 length: 16
V gene: TRBV9
clone size: .
CDR3 DNA: TGTGCCAGCAGCCCAGGGACTAGCGGGTTCCAAGAGACCCAGTACTTC
CDR3 protein: CASSPGTSGFQETQYF

J gene: TRBJ1-5
D gene: .
CDR3 length: 15
V gene: TRBV6-5
clone size: .
CDR3 DNA: TGTGCCAGCAGAGGTATCAGGGGAAGCAATCAGCCCCAGCATTTT
CDR3 protein: CASRGIRGSNQPQHF

J gene: TRBJ2-3
D gene: .
CDR3 length: 17
V gene: TRBV21-1
clone size: .
CDR3 DNA: TGTGCCAGCAGCAAAGTAGTGGGGGGACAGGGGGCAGATACGCAGTATTTT
CDR3 protein: CASSKVVGGQGADTQYF

J gene: TRBJ2-7
D gene: TRBD2
CDR3 length: 16
V gene: TRBV7-9
clone size: .
CDR3 DNA: TGTGCCAGCAGCTTAGTACCGGCTAGCGGGTCCTACGAGCAGTACTTC
CDR3 protein: CASSLVPASGSYEQYF

J gene: TRBJ2-5
D gene: .
CDR3 length: 15
V gene: TRBV5-1
clone size: .
CDR3 DNA: TGCGCCAGCAGCCCCTCGTGGTACAAGGAGGAGACCCAGTACTTC
CDR3 protein: CASSPSWYKEETQYF

J gene: TRBJ2-3
D gene: TRBD2
CDR3 length: 14
V gene: TRBV19
clone size: .
CDR3 DNA: TGTGCCAGTAGTTCGGCGGGGGGATCTTATACGCAGTATTTT
CDR3 protein: CASSSAGGSYTQYF

J gene: TRBJ2-1
D gene: .
CDR3 length: 12
V gene: TRBV2
clone size: .
CDR3 DNA: TGTGCCAGCCGACAGGCCTACAATGAGCAGTTCTTC
CDR3 protein: CASRQAYNEQFF

J gene: TRBJ2-1
D gene: .
CDR3 length: 12
V gene: TRBV12-3/TRBV12-4
clone size: .
CDR3 DNA: TGTGCCAGCCACCAAGCCAAGGAGTCGCAGTTCTTC
CDR3 protein: CASHQAKESQFF

J gene: TRBJ1-2
D gene: TRBD1
CDR3 length: 16
V gene: TRBV30
clone size: .
CDR3 DNA: TGTGCCTGGAGTATAATAACAGGGGGGAACAGCTATGGCTACACCTTC
CDR3 protein: CAWSIITGGNSYGYTF

J gene: TRBJ1-4
D gene: TRBD1
CDR3 length: 15
V gene: TRBV28
clone size: .
CDR3 DNA: TGTGCCAGCAGTCAAAGACAGGGGGGGAATGAAAAACTGTTTTTT
CDR3 protein: CASSQRQGGNEKLFF

J gene: TRBJ1-2
D gene: TRBD1
CDR3 length: 15
V gene: TRBV25-1
clone size: .
CDR3 DNA: TGTGCCAGCAGTGGTCGACAGGGGCCAGACTATGGCTACACCTTC
CDR3 protein: CASSGRQGPDYGYTF

J gene: TRBJ2-3
D gene: TRBD2
CDR3 length: 18
V gene: TRBV28
clone size: .
CDR3 DNA: TGTGCCAGCAGTGCACCGGGACTAGCGGGGGTCATGGGAGATACGCAGTATTTT
CDR3 protein: CASSAPGLAGVMGDTQYF

J gene: TRBJ1-2
D gene: TRBD1
CDR3 length: 15
V gene: TRBV5-4
clone size: .
CDR3 DNA: TGTGCCAGCAGCCCGGGACAGGGGAGGGACTATGGCTACACCTTC
CDR3 protein: CASSPGQGRDYGYTF

J gene: TRBJ1-1
D gene: .
CDR3 length: 14
V gene: TRBV28
clone size: .
CDR3 DNA: TGTGCCAGCAACCCGACAGGTTTAAACACTGAAGCTTTCTTT
CDR3 protein: CASNPTGLNTEAFF

J gene: TRBJ2-5
D gene: TRBD2
CDR3 length: 14
V gene: TRBV5-1
clone size: .
CDR3 DNA: TGCGCCAGCAGTCGACTAGCGGGACAAGAGACCCAGTACTTC
CDR3 protein: CASSRLAGQETQYF

J gene: TRBJ2-5
D gene: .
CDR3 length: 15
V gene: TRBV9
clone size: .
CDR3 DNA: TGTGCCAGCAGCGACCGGGACTTGCGACAAGAGACCCAGTACTTC
CDR3 protein: CASSDRDLRQETQYF

J gene: TRBJ2-2
D gene: TRBD1
CDR3 length: 16
V gene: TRBV23-1
clone size: .
CDR3 DNA: TGCGCCAGCAGTCAAGGGGACAGGGGCCGCACCGGGGAGCTGTTTTTT
CDR3 protein: CASSQGDRGRTGELFF

J gene: TRBJ1-1
D gene: TRBD1
CDR3 length: 14
V gene: TRBV9
clone size: .
CDR3 DNA: TGTGCCAGCAGCTTCGCAGGGGGAAACACTGAAGCTTTCTTT
CDR3 protein: CASSFAGGNTEAFF

J gene: TRBJ1-5
D gene: .
CDR3 length: 15
V gene: TRBV5-1
clone size: .
CDR3 DNA: TGCGCCAGCAGCTTGGCGGGGATGGGCAATCAGCCCCAGCATTTT
CDR3 protein: CASSLAGMGNQPQHF

J gene: TRBJ1-1
D gene: .
CDR3 length: 14
V gene: TRBV9
clone size: .
CDR3 DNA: TGTGCCAGCAGCGTCGGACATAAGAACACTGAAGCTTTCTTT
CDR3 protein: CASSVGHKNTEAFF

J gene: TRBJ1-2
D gene: TRBD1
CDR3 length: 14
V gene: TRBV7-2
clone size: .
CDR3 DNA: TGTGCCAGCAGCTTCTCCGACAGGGGGCTCGGCTACACCTTC
CDR3 protein: CASSFSDRGLGYTF

J gene: TRBJ1-4
D gene: .
CDR3 length: 13
V gene: TRBV2
clone size: .
CDR3 DNA: TGTGCCAGCTCCAGGAAAACTAATGAAAAACTGTTTTTT
CDR3 protein: CASSRKTNEKLFF

J gene: TRBJ2-7
D gene: TRBD1
CDR3 length: 13
V gene: TRBV16
clone size: .
CDR3 DNA: TGTGCCAGCAGCCAAGACAGGGGGCTAGAGCAGTACTTC
CDR3 protein: CASSQDRGLEQYF

J gene: TRBJ2-5
D gene: TRBD2
CDR3 length: 19
V gene: TRBV4-1
clone size: .
CDR3 DNA: TGCGCCAGCAGCCAAGAGGGAGGGGGACTAGCGGGTGCACAAGAGACCCAGTACTTC
CDR3 protein: CASSQEGGGLAGAQETQYF

J gene: TRBJ2-1
D gene: .
CDR3 length: 13
V gene: TRBV6-4
clone size: few
CDR3 DNA: TGTGCCAGCAGTGAAGGAGCGGAGGATGAGCAGTTCTTC
CDR3 protein: CASSEGAEDEQFF

J gene: TRBJ1-2
D gene: .
CDR3 length: 13
V gene: TRBV27
clone size: .
CDR3 DNA: TGTGCCAGCAGCTGGCAGGGAAGCTATGGCTACACCTTC
CDR3 protein: CASSWQGSYGYTF

J gene: TRBJ2-1
D gene: .
CDR3 length: 13
V gene: TRBV2
clone size: .
CDR3 DNA: TGTGCCAGCAGTGTTTGGGCTGGCAATGAGCAGTTCTTC
CDR3 protein: CASSVWAGNEQFF

J gene: TRBJ2-5
D gene: .
CDR3 length: 13
V gene: TRBV3-1/TRBV3-2
clone size: once
CDR3 DNA: TGTGCCAGCAGCCAATCGTACCAAGAGACCCAGTACTTC
CDR3 protein: CASSQSYQETQYF

J gene: TRBJ2-7
D gene: .
CDR3 length: 14
V gene: TRBV5-6
clone size: many
CDR3 DNA: TGTGCCAGCAGCCCTGGACTTTCGTCCTACGAGCAGTACTTC
CDR3 protein: CASSPGLSSYEQYF

J gene: TRBJ2-5
D gene: TRBD2
CDR3 length: 18
V gene: TRBV3-1/TRBV3-2
clone size: .
CDR3 DNA: TGTGCCAGCAGCCAAGATACGTTGAGCGGGGGGGCGGTTGAGACCCAGTACTTC
CDR3 protein: CASSQDTLSGGAVETQYF

J gene: TRBJ2-1
D gene: .
CDR3 length: 13
V gene: TRBV10-1
clone size: .
CDR3 DNA: TGCGCCAGCAGTGGCGGTTCCTACAATGAGCAGTTCTTC
CDR3 protein: CASSGGSYNEQFF

J gene: TRBJ1-1
D gene: .
CDR3 length: 13
V gene: TRBV9
clone size: .
CDR3 DNA: TGTGCCAGCAGCGGGGGAGACAGGAGTGAAGCTTTCTTT
CDR3 protein: CASSGGDRSEAFF

J gene: TRBJ2-3
D gene: TRBD2
CDR3 length: 17
V gene: TRBV5-1
clone size: .
CDR3 DNA: TGCGCCAGCAGCTTGCTGTCCGGGGGGACCAGCACAGATACGCAGTATTTT
CDR3 protein: CASSLLSGGTSTDTQYF

J gene: TRBJ2-2
D gene: .
CDR3 length: 15
V gene: TRBV19
clone size: .
CDR3 DNA: TGTGCCAGTAGTGGCAGGGTTTGGGGCACCGGGGAGCTGTTTTTT
CDR3 protein: CASSGRVWGTGELFF

J gene: TRBJ2-7
D gene: .
CDR3 length: 15
V gene: TRBV28
clone size: .
CDR3 DNA: TGTGCCAGCAGTTCCGCCGGGATTTTCCCCTACGAGCAGTACTTC
CDR3 protein: CASSSAGIFPYEQYF

J gene: TRBJ2-1
D gene: TRBD2
CDR3 length: 16
V gene: TRBV2
clone size: .
CDR3 DNA: TGTGCCAGCAGAGAACTAGCGGGGGGTCTGGGGGATGAGCAGTTCTTC
CDR3 protein: CASRELAGGLGDEQFF

J gene: TRBJ1-1
D gene: .
CDR3 length: 13
V gene: TRBV29-1
clone size: .
CDR3 DNA: TGCAGCGCTGGAGGCAGCATGAACACTGAAGCTTTCTTT
CDR3 protein: CSAGGSMNTEAFF

J gene: TRBJ2-1
D gene: TRBD2
CDR3 length: 15
V gene: TRBV5-6
clone size: .
CDR3 DNA: TGTGCCAGCAGCTTGTCGCTCCTAGCGGACAATGAGCAGTTCTTC
CDR3 protein: CASSLSLLADNEQFF

J gene: TRBJ1-2
D gene: .
CDR3 length: 13
V gene: TRBV2
clone size: .
CDR3 DNA: TGTGCCAGCAAGCAACAGAGAACTGATGGCTACACCTTC
CDR3 protein: CASKQQRTDGYTF

J gene: TRBJ1-1
D gene: .
CDR3 length: 12
V gene: TRBV7-2
clone size: .
CDR3 DNA: TGTGCCAGCAGCCCGCGTCCGGGGGGAGCTTTCTTT
CDR3 protein: CASSPRPGGAFF

J gene: TRBJ2-3
D gene: TRBD2
CDR3 length: 15
V gene: TRBV11-2
clone size: .
CDR3 DNA: TGTGCCAGCAGCTCCGGGACTAGAATTGAGCATACGCAGTATTTT
CDR3 protein: CASSSGTRIEHTQYF

J gene: TRBJ2-2
D gene: TRBD2
CDR3 length: 17
V gene: TRBV4-3
clone size: .
CDR3 DNA: TGCGCCAGCAGCCAAGGAGCGGGGGGGCCCGACACCGGGGAGCTGTTTTTT
CDR3 protein: CASSQGAGGPDTGELFF